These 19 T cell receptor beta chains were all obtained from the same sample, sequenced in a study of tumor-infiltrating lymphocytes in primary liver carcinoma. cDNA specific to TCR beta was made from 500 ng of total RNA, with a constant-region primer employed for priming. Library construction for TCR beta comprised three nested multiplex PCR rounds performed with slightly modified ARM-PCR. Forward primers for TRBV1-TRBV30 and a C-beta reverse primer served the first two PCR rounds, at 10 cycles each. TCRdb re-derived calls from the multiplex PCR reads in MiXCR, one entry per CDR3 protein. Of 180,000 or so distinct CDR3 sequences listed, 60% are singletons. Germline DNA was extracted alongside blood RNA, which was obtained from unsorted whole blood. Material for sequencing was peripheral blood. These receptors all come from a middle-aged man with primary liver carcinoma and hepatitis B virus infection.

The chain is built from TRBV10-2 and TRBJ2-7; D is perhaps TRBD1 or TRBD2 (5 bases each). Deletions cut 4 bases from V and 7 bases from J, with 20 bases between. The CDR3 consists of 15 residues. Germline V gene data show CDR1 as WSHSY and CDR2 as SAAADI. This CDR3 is CASSAGQSSCNEQYF. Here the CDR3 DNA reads TGCGCCAGCAGTGCGGGGCAGAGCTCCTGCAATGAGCAGTACTTC.

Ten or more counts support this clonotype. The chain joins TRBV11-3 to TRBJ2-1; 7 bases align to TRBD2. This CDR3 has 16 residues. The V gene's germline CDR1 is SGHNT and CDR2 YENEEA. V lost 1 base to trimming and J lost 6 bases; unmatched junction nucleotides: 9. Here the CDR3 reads CASSLGGSGASNEQFF. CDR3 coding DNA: TGTGCCAGCAGCTTAGGGGGGAGCGGGGCCAGCAATGAGCAGTTCTTC.

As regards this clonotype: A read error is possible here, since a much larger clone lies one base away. The CDR3 sequence is CASSFQETRYF. DNA for the CDR3: TGTGCCAGCAGCTTCCAAGAGACCCGGTACTTC. The chain uses TRBV11-2 and TRBJ2-5; unclear D gene. Germline CDR1 and CDR2: SGHAT and FQNNGV. CDR3 length equals 11 residues.

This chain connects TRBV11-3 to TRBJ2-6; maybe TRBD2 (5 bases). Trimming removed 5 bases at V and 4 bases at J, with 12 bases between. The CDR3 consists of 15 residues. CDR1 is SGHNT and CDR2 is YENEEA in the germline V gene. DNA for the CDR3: TGTGCCAGCAGCCCGAGGGTGGTCGGGGCCAACGTCCTGACTTTC. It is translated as CASSPRVVGANVLTF.

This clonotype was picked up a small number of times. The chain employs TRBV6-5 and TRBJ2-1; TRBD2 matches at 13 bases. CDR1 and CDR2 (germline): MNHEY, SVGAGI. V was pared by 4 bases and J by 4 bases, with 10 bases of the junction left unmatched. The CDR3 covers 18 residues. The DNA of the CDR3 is TGTGCCAGCAGTTTCCTGACTAGCGGGAGGATCTCGTACAATGAGCAGTTCTTC. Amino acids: CASSFLTSGRISYNEQFF.

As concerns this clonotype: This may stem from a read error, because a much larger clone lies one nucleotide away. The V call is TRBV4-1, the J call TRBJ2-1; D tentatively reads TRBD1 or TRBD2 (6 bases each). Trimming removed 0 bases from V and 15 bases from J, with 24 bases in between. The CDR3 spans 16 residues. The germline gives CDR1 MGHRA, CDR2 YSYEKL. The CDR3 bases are TGCGCCAGCAGCCAAGAAGGGGGGTCGGTGACTAGTAACACGTTCTTC. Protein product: CASSQEGGSVTSNTFF.

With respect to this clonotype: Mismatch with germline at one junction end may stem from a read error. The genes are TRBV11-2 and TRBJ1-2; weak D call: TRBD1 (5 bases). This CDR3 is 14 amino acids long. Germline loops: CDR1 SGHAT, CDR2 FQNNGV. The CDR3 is CGSSLENRNCGYTF. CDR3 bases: TGTGGCAGCAGCTTAGAGAACAGGAACTGTGGCTACACCTTC.

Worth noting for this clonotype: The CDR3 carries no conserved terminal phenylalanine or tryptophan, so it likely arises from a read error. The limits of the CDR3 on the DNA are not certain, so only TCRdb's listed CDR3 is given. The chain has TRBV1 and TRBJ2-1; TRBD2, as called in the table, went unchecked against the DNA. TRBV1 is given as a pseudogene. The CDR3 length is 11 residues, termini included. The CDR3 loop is CTSSPLAGRNV.

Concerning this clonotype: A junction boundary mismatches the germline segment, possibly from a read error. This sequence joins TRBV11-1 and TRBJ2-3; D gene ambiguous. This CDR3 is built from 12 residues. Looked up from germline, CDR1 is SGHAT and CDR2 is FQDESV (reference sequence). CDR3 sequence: CATDSNTDTEYF. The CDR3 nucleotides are TGTGCCACCGATTCTAACACAGATACGGAGTATTTT.

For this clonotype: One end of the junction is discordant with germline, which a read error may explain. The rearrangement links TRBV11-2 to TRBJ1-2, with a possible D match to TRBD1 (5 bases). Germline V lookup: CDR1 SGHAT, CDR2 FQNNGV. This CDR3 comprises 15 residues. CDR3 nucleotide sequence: TGTGCCAGCAGTTTAGCGCAGGGCACTCTCTATGGCTACACCTTC. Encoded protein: CASSLAQGTLYGYTF.

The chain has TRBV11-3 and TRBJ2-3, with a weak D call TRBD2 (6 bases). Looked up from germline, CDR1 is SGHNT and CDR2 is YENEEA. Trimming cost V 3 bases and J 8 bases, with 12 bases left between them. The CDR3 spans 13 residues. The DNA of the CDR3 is TGTGCCAGCAGCTTGGAGGGAGCGCGTACGCAGTATTTT. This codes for CASSLEGARTQYF.

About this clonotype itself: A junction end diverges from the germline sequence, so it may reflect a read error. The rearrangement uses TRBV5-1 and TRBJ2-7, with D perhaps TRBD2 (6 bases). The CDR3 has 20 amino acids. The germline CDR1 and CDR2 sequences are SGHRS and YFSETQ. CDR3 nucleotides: TGCGCCAGCAGCTTGGGTCGGCCGGGTACGGCCGGGACTGTCTCCTACGAGCAGTGCTTC. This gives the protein CASSLGRPGTAGTVSYEQCF.

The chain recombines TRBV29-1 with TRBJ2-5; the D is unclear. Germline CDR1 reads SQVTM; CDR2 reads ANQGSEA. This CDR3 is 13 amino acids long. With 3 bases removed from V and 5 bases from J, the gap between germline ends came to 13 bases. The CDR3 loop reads CSVDRYISETQYF. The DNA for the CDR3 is TGCAGCGTTGACCGATACATTAGTGAGACCCAGTACTTC.

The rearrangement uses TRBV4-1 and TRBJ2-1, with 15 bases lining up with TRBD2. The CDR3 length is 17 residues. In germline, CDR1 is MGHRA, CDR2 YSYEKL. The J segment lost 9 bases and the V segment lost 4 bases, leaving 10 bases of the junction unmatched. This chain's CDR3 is CASSPGLAGGKGSEQFF. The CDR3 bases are TGCGCCAGCAGCCCCGGACTAGCGGGAGGGAAAGGGAGTGAGCAGTTCTTC.

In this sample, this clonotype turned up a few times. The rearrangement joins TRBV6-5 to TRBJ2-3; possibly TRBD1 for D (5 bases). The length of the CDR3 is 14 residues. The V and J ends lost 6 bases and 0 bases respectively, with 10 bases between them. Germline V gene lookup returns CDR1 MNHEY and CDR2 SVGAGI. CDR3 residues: CASSDSVSTDTQYF. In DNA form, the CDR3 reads TGTGCCAGCAGCGACAGCGTAAGCACAGATACGCAGTATTTT.

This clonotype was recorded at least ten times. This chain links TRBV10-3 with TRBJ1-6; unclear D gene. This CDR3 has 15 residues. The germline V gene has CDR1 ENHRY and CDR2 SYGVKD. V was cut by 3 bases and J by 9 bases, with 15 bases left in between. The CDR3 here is CAISDGGPAGSPLHF. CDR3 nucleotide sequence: TGTGCCATCAGTGATGGAGGACCTGCGGGTTCACCCCTCCACTTT.

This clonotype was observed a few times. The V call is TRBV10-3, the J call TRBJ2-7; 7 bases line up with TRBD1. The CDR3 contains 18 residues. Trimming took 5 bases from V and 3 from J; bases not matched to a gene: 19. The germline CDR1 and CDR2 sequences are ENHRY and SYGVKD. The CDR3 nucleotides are TGTGCCATCAGTCCCTCGCGCGTCCTGACACAGGGGATCTACGAGCAGTACTTC. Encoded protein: CAISPSRVLTQGIYEQYF.

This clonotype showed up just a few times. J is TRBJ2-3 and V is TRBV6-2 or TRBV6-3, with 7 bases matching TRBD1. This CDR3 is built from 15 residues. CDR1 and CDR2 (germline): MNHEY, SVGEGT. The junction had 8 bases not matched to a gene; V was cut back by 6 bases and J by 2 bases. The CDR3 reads CASSKDRTYTDTQYF. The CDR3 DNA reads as TGTGCCAGCAGCAAGGACAGGACCTACACAGATACGCAGTATTTT.

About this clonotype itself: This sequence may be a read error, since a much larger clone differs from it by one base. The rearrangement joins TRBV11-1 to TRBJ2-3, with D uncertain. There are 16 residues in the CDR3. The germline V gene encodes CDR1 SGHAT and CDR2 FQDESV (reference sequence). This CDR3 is CANSLGRYSPTDTQYF. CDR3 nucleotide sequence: TGTGCCAACAGCTTAGGGCGATATTCCCCCACAGATACGCAGTATTTT. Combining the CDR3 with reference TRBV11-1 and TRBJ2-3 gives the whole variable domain EAEVAQSPRYKITEKSQAVAFWCDPISGHATLYWYRQILGQGPELLVQFQDESVVDDSQLPKDRFSAERLKGVDSTLKIQPAELGDSAMYLCANSLGRYSPTDTQYFGPGTRLTVL.